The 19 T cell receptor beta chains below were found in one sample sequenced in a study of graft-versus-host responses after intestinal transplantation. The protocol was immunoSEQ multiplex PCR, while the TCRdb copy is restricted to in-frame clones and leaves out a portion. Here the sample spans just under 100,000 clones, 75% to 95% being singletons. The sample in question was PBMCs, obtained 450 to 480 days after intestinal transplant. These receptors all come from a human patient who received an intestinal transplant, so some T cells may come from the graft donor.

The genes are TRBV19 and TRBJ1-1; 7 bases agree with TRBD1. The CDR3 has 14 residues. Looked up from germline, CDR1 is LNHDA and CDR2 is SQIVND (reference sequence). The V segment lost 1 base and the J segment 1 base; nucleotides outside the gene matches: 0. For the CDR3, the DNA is TGTGCCAGTAGTATAGGACAGGGGAACACTGAAGCTTTCTTT. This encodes CASSIGQGNTEAFF.

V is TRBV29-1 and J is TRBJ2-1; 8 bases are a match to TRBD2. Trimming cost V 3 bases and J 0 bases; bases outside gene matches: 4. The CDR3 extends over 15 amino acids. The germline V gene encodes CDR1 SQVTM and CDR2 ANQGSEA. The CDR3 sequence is CSVELGTSSYNEQFF. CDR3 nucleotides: TGCAGCGTTGAGTTGGGGACTAGCTCCTACAATGAGCAGTTCTTC.

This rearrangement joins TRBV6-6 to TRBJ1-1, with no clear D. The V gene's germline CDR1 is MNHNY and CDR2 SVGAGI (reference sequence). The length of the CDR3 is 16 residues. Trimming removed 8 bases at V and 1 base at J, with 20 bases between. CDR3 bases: TGTGCCAGCGATCAAAGTCGAGACTGGGGGAACACTGAAGCTTTCTTT. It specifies CASDQSRDWGNTEAFF.

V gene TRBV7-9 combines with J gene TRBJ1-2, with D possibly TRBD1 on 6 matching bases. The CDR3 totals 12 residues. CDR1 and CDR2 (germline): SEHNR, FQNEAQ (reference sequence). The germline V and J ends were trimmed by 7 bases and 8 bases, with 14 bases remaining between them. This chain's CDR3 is CASTQDRLGYTF. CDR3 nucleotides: TGTGCCAGCACCCAAGACAGGTTGGGCTACACCTTC.

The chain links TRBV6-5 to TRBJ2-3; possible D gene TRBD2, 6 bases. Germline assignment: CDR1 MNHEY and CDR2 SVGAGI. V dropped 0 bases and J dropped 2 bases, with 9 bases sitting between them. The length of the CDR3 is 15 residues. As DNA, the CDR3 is TGTGCCAGCAGTTACTCGGGACTCCTCACAGATACGCAGTATTTT. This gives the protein CASSYSGLLTDTQYF.

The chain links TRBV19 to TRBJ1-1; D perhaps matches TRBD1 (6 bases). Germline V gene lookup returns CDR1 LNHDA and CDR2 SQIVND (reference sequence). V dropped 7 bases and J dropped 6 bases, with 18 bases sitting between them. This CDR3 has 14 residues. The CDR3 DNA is TGTGCCAGTATTTTGCGGGGGGGCGGCTCTGAAGCTTTCTTT. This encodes CASILRGGGSEAFF. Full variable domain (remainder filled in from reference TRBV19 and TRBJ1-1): DGGITQSPKYLFRKEGQNVTLSCEQNLNHDAMYWYRQDPGQGLRLIYYSQIVNDFQKGDIAEGYSVSREKKESFPLTVTSAQKNPTAFYLCASILRGGGSEAFFGQGTRLTVV.

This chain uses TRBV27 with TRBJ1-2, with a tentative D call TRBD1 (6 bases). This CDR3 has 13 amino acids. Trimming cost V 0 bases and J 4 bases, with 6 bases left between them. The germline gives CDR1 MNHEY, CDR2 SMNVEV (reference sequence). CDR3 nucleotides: TGTGCCAGCAGTTTATCAGGGGGCTATGGCTACACCTTC. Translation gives CASSLSGGYGYTF.

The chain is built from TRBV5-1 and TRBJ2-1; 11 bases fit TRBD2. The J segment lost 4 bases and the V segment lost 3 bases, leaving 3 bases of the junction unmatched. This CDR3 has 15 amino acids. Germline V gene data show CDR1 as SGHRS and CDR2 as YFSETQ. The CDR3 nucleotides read TGCGCCAGCAGCTCCCGACTAGCGGGATACAATGAGCAGTTCTTC. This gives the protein CASSSRLAGYNEQFF.

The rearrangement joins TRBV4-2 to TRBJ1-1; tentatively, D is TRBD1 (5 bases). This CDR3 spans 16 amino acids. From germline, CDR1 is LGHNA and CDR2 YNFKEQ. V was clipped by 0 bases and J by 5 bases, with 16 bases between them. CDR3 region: CASSQETGGRDTEAFF. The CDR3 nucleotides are TGTGCCAGCAGCCAAGAAACCGGAGGCAGGGATACTGAAGCTTTCTTT.

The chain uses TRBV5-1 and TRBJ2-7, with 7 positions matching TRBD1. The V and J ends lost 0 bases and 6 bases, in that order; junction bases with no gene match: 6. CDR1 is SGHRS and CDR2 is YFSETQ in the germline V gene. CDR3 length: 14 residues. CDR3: CASSLGRQGLEQYF. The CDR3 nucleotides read TGCGCCAGCAGCTTGGGTAGACAGGGCCTCGAGCAGTACTTC.

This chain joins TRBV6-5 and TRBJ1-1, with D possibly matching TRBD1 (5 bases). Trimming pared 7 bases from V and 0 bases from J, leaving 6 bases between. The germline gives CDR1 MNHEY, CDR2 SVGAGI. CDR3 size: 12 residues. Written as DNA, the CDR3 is TGTGCCAGCACAGGGATGAACACTGAAGCTTTCTTT. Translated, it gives CASTGMNTEAFF.

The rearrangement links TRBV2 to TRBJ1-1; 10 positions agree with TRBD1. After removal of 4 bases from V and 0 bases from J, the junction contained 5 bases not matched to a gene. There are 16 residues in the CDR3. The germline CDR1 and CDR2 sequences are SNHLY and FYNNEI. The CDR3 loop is CASSGDRGGMNTEAFF. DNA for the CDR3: TGTGCCAGCAGTGGGGACAGGGGCGGGATGAACACTGAAGCTTTCTTT.

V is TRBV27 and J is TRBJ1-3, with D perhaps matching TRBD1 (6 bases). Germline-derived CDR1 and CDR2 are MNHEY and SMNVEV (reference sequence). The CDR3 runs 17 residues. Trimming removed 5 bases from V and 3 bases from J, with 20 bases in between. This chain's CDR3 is CASSPQYRDYVGNTIYF. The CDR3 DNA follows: TGTGCCAGCAGTCCTCAATACAGGGATTACGTTGGAAACACCATATATTTT.

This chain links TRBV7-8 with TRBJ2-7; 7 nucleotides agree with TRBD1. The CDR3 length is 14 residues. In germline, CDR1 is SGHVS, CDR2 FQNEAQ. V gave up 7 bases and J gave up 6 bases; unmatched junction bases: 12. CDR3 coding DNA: TGTGCCAGCACCCGGGCAGGGGGATCTCTCGAGCAGTACTTC. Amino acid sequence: CASTRAGGSLEQYF. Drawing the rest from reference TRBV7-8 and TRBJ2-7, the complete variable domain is GAGVSQSPRYKVAKRGQDVALRCDPISGHVSLFWYQQALGQGPEFLTYFQNEAQLDKSGLPSDRFFAERPEGSVSTLKIQRTQQEDSAVYLCASTRAGGSLEQYFGPGTRLTVT.

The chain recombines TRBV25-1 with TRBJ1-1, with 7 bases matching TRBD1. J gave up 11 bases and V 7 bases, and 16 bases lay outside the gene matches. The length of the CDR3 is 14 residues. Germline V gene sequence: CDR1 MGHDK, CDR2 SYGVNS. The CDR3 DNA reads TGTGCCAGCACCACCACGCGGACAGGCGGTTGGGCTTTCTTT. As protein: CASTTTRTGGWAFF.

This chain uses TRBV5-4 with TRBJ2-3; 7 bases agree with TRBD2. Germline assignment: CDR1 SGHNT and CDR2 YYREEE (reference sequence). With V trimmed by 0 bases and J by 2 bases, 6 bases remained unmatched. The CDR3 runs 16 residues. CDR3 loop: CASSLGRAGTTDTQYF. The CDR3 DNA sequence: TGTGCCAGCAGCTTGGGGAGAGCGGGGACCACAGATACGCAGTATTTT.

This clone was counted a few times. The DNA for the CDR3 is TGTGCCAGCAGCGTACGGACCACCGGGGAGCTGTTTTTT. This gives the protein CASSVRTTGELFF. This chain joins TRBV9 and TRBJ2-2; no definite D call. The CDR3 contains 13 residues. Trimming took 1 base from V and 4 from J, leaving 5 bases between them. Germline-derived CDR1 and CDR2 are SGDLS and YYNGEE.

The CDR3 is CASRSHEAFF. CDR3 in DNA: TGTGCCAGCAGATCTCATGAAGCTTTCTTT. The chain employs TRBV25-1 and TRBJ1-1, with no clear D. Trimming took 6 bases from V and 7 from J, leaving 6 bases between them. From germline, CDR1 is MGHDK and CDR2 SYGVNS. The CDR3 runs 10 residues. Together with reference TRBV25-1 and TRBJ1-1, the CDR3 gives the full variable domain: EADIYQTPRYLVIGTGKKITLECSQTMGHDKMYWYQQDPGMELHLIHYSYGVNSTEKGDLSSESTVSRIRTEHFPLTLESARPSHTSQYLCASRSHEAFFGQGTRLTVV.

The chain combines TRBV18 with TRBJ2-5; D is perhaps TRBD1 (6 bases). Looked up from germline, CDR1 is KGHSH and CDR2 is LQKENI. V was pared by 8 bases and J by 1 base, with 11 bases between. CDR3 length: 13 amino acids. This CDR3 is CASLRDTQETQYF. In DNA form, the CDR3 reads TGTGCCAGCCTCCGGGACACCCAAGAGACCCAGTACTTC. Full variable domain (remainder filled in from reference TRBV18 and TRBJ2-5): NAGVMQNPRHLVRRRGQEARLRCSPMKGHSHVYWYRQLPEEGLKFMVYLQKENIIDESGMPKERFSAEFPKEGPSILRIQQVVRGDSAAYFCASLRDTQETQYFGPGTRLLVL.